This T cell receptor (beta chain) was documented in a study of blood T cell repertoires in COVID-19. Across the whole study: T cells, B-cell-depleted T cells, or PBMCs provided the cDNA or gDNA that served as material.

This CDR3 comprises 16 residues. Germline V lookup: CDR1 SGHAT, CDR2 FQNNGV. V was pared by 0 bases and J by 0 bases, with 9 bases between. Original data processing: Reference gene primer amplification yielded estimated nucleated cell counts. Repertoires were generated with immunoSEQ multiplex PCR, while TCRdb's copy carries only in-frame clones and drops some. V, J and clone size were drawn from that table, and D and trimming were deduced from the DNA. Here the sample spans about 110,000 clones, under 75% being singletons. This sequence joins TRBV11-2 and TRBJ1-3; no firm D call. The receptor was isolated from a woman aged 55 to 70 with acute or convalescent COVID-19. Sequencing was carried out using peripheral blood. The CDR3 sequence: CASSLDIPFSGNTIYF. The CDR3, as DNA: TGTGCCAGCAGCTTAGATATTCCGTTCTCTGGAAACACCATATATTTT.